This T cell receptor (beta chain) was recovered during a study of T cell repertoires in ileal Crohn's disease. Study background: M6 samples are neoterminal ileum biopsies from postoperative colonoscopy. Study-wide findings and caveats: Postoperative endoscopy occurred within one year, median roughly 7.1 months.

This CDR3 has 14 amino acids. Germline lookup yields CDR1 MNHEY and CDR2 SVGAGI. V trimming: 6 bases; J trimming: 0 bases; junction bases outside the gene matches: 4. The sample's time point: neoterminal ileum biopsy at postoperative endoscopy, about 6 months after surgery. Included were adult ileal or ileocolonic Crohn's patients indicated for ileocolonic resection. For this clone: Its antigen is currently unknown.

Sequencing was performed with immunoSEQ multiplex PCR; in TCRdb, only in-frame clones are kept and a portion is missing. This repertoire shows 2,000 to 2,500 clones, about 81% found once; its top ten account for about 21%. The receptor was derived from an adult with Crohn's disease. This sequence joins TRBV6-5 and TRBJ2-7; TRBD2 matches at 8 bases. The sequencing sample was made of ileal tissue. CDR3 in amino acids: CASSRAGGSYEQYF. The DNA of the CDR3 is TGTGCCAGCAGCCGGGCGGGGGGCTCCTACGAGCAGTACTTC.